These 31 T cell receptor beta chains were sequenced from one sample in a study of preoperative IRX-2 immunotherapy in early breast cancer. This sample's treatment: preoperative locoregional IRX-2 cytokine immunotherapy. The repertoire was sequenced with immunoSEQ multiplex PCR; TCRdb's copy has only in-frame clones and lacks some. In the table there are 40,000 to 50,000 clones, 70% to 85% of which are singletons. Specimen: tumor tissue, collected after IRX-2 immunotherapy. All receptors derive from a human donor with breast cancer.

This clone was picked up one time. This chain uses TRBV6-8 with TRBJ2-3; 7 nucleotides align to TRBD2. This CDR3 has 17 amino acids. Trimming at V came to 6 bases and at J to 0 bases, leaving 12 bases not matched to a gene. Per the germline V gene, CDR1 is MNHGY and CDR2 is SAAAGT. The CDR3 coding sequence is TGTGCCAGCAGAGGGCGGGGGAGAACCACTAGCACAGATACGCAGTATTTT. Its translation: CASRGRGRTTSTDTQYF.

J is TRBJ1-1 and V is TRBV18; D is ambiguous. This CDR3 has 14 residues. From germline, CDR1 is KGHSH and CDR2 LQKENI. V lost 2 bases to trimming and J lost 3 bases, with 10 bases between them. CDR3 region: CASSPNYKHTEAFF. The CDR3 region has the DNA TGTGCCAGCTCACCAAATTACAAACACACTGAAGCTTTCTTT. Filled out from reference TRBV18 and TRBJ1-1, the complete variable domain reads NAGVMQNPRHLVRRRGQEARLRCSPMKGHSHVYWYRQLPEEGLKFMVYLQKENIIDESGMPKERFSAEFPKEGPSILRIQQVVRGDSAAYFCASSPNYKHTEAFFGQGTRLTVV.

The V gene is TRBV6-8, the J gene TRBJ1-6, with TRBD1 identical over 7 bases. J was trimmed by 4 bases and V by 6 bases; bases with no gene match: 9. The CDR3 contains 16 residues. Looked up from germline, CDR1 is MNHGY and CDR2 is SAAAGT. CDR3 sequence (DNA): TGTGCCAGCAGATTAGACAGGGATACTTATAATTCACCCCTCCACTTT. Its protein is CASRLDRDTYNSPLHF.

This sequence joins TRBV19 and TRBJ2-5; 7 bases map to TRBD1. The CDR3 has 15 amino acids. The trim removed 6 bases at V and 5 bases at J, leaving 12 bases unmatched. Germline CDR1 and CDR2: LNHDA and SQIVND (reference sequence). The CDR3 DNA is TGTGCCAGTAGAACCCAACAGGGGTCGAGGGAGACCCAGTACTTC. Translated, it gives CASRTQQGSRETQYF.

The chain links TRBV19 to TRBJ2-1; 9 positions agree with TRBD1. J gave up 7 bases and V 5 bases, and 6 bases lay outside the gene matches. The CDR3 has 14 amino acids. Germline V gene lookup returns CDR1 LNHDA and CDR2 SQIVND (reference sequence). The CDR3 DNA reads as TGTGCCAGTAGTCCCTCGGGACAGGGAAATGAGCAGTTCTTC. Its protein product is CASSPSGQGNEQFF.

Only one count was recorded for this clone. This chain links TRBV7-7 with TRBJ1-2; D unresolved. There are 16 residues in the CDR3. Between the trimmed V and J ends, which lost 3 bases and 4 bases, there was a span of 18 bases. Germline V gene data show CDR1 as SSHAT and CDR2 as FNYEAQ (reference sequence). The CDR3 DNA sequence: TGTGCCAGCAGCTTCCCCTGGACCGCGGGCTCCTATGGCTACACCTTC. It specifies CASSFPWTAGSYGYTF.

This chain connects TRBV5-1 to TRBJ2-1, with 9 bases lining up with TRBD1. Germline CDR1 SGHRS, CDR2 YFSETQ. With 1 base clipped from V and 4 bases from J, the junction kept 3 bases outside the gene matches. CDR3 length: 15 amino acids. Here the CDR3 reads CASSLRTGEYNEQFF. The CDR3 DNA reads TGCGCCAGCAGCTTGAGGACAGGGGAATACAATGAGCAGTTCTTC. The entire variable domain, with the rest obtained from reference TRBV5-1 and TRBJ2-1, is as follows: KAGVTQTPRYLIKTRGQQVTLSCSPISGHRSVSWYQQTPGQGLQFLFEYFSETQRNKGNFPGRFSGRQFSNSRSEMNVSTLELGDSALYLCASSLRTGEYNEQFFGPGTRLTVL.

The V gene is TRBV19, the J gene TRBJ2-1; TRBD2 is a possible D gene (6 bases). CDR3 length: 12 residues. The V end lost 0 bases, the J end lost 10 bases, and 7 bases lay between the germline ends. Per germline, CDR1 LNHDA and CDR2 SQIVND (reference sequence). This CDR3 reads CASSIEAGEQFF. CDR3 nucleotide sequence: TGTGCCAGTAGTATAGAGGCGGGAGAGCAGTTCTTC.

This clone was recorded only once. V and J are TRBV7-1 and TRBJ2-7, with 11 bases identical to TRBD1. TRBV7-1 is reported as an ORF; its role is uncertain. The CDR3 totals 15 residues. J gave up 3 bases and V 5 bases, and 6 bases lay outside the gene matches. The CDR3 nucleotides read TGTGCCAGCAGCCCGAGGACAGGGGGCCTCTACGAGCAGTACTTC. It translates to CASSPRTGGLYEQYF.

This chain connects TRBV22-1 to TRBJ1-1. TRBV22-1 is a listed pseudogene. The CDR3 covers 14 residues. The CDR3 protein is CASSDAGGNTEAFF. The CDR3, as DNA: TGTGCCAGCAGTGACGCCGGGGGAAACACTGAAGCTTTCTTT.

V gene TRBV6-8 combines with J gene TRBJ1-2; D gene uncertain. Per the germline V gene, CDR1 is MNHGY and CDR2 is SAAAGT. This CDR3 contains 12 residues. V was trimmed by 4 bases and J by 7 bases, leaving 10 bases between them. The CDR3 protein is CASSLVGFGYTF. For the CDR3, the DNA is TGTGCCAGCAGTTTAGTAGGTTTTGGCTACACCTTC.

CDR3 in amino acids: CASSLALTGNYEQYF. CDR3 in DNA: TGCGCCAGCAGCTTGGCGCTGACAGGGAACTACGAGCAGTACTTC. V and J are TRBV5-1 and TRBJ2-7; 7 bases agree with TRBD1. V was clipped by 0 bases and J by 3 bases; unmatched bases: 6. Germline V gene lookup returns CDR1 SGHRS and CDR2 YFSETQ. CDR3 length: 15 residues.

This clone was counted only a few times. The chain joins TRBV6-8 to TRBJ1-1; D gene uncertain. The CDR3 length is 13 residues. V lost 6 bases and J lost 2, with 10 bases in between. Germline CDR1 and CDR2: MNHGY and SAAAGT. The CDR3 loop is CASSPPANTEAFF. DNA of the CDR3: TGTGCCAGCAGCCCCCCAGCCAACACTGAAGCTTTCTTT.

This clone was observed a few times. The CDR3 DNA is TGTGCCAGCAGCCCCCTTCGGGTAACCGGGGAGCTGTTTTTT. Its translation: CASSPLRVTGELFF. The chain has TRBV11-3 and TRBJ2-2; D unclear. CDR1 is SGHNT, CDR2 YENEEA, per germline. Trimming took off 5 bases at V and 5 bases at J, with 12 bases between the two ends. This CDR3 is 14 amino acids long.

This clone was observed a handful of times. The V and J genes are TRBV6-8 and TRBJ1-4, with 7 positions matching TRBD1. The CDR3 extends over 14 amino acids. V lost 7 bases, J lost 6 bases, and 8 bases stayed unmatched. Germline V CDR1 and CDR2: MNHGY, SAAAGT. The CDR3 nucleotides read TGTGCCAGCAACCTTGACAGGGCCGATGAAAAACTGTTTTTT. It specifies CASNLDRADEKLFF.

The rearrangement joins TRBV19 to TRBJ1-4; 9 bases map to TRBD1. The germline gives CDR1 LNHDA, CDR2 SQIVND (reference sequence). The CDR3 spans 14 residues. With V trimmed by 6 bases and J by 7 bases, 6 bases remained unmatched. The CDR3 is CASRITGGGEKLFF. CDR3 coding DNA: TGTGCCAGTAGGATAACAGGGGGCGGTGAAAAACTGTTTTTT.

The sample holds many counts of this clone. The chain recombines TRBV11-3 with TRBJ2-1; 8 bases fit TRBD2. The germline gives CDR1 SGHNT, CDR2 YENEEA. The CDR3 totals 14 residues. V shed 5 bases, J shed 8 bases, and the junction held 8 bases outside the gene matches. The CDR3 spells CASSISGEGDEQFF. The CDR3 bases are TGTGCCAGCAGCATTAGCGGGGAAGGTGATGAGCAGTTCTTC. Supplemented by reference TRBV11-3 and TRBJ2-1, the full variable domain reads EAGVVQSPRYKIIEKKQPVAFWCNPISGHNTLYWYLQNLGQGPELLIRYENEEAVDDSQLPKDRFSAERLKGVDSTLKIQPAELGDSAVYLCASSISGEGDEQFFGPGTRLTVL.

The V call is TRBV11-3, the J call TRBJ2-2, with TRBD1 matching 8 bases. The CDR3 extends over 16 amino acids. V gave up 2 bases and J gave up 5 bases; unmatched junction bases: 7. Germline-derived CDR1 and CDR2 are SGHNT and YENEEA. The CDR3 region has the DNA TGTGCCAGCAGCTTAAGAGGACAGGGTCGAACCGGGGAGCTGTTTTTT. Translation gives CASSLRGQGRTGELFF.

This chain uses TRBV6-8 with TRBJ2-5; 8 positions agree with TRBD2. Germline V gene sequence: CDR1 MNHGY, CDR2 SAAAGT. V was clipped by 0 bases and J by 1 base; unmatched bases: 10. CDR3 size: 18 residues. In DNA form, the CDR3 reads TGTGCCAGCAGTTACTCGATCATGCGGGAGGAGGCCCAAGAGACCCAGTACTTC. It specifies CASSYSIMREEAQETQYF.

The V and J genes are TRBV11-3 and TRBJ1-2; 7 bases are a match to TRBD1. The V segment lost 3 bases and the J segment 4 bases; nucleotides outside the gene matches: 8. Germline V lookup: CDR1 SGHNT, CDR2 YENEEA. The CDR3 is 15 amino acids. In nucleotides, the CDR3 is TGTGCCAGCAGCTTGGAGGGGACAGCCTTCTATGGCTACACCTTC. Protein sequence: CASSLEGTAFYGYTF.

V usage is TRBV5-1 and J usage is TRBJ2-3; D may be TRBD1 or TRBD2 (6 bases each). Germline lookup yields CDR1 SGHRS and CDR2 YFSETQ. The CDR3 extends over 14 amino acids. Trimming shortened V by 4 bases and J by 4 bases, and 13 bases separated the two germline ends. CDR3 region: CASSTGLAADTQYF. The DNA of the CDR3 is TGCGCCAGCAGCACAGGGTTAGCGGCAGATACGCAGTATTTT.

V usage is TRBV19 and J usage is TRBJ1-1, with a tentative D call TRBD1 (5 bases). This CDR3 is built from 14 residues. The germline gives CDR1 LNHDA, CDR2 SQIVND (reference sequence). Trimming took off 2 bases at V and 5 bases at J, with 12 bases between the two ends. The CDR3 DNA reads TGTGCCAGTAGTATAAGACAGCGAAGGACTGAAGCTTTCTTT. Protein sequence: CASSIRQRRTEAFF.

The chain is built from TRBV18 and TRBJ2-7, with TRBD1 matching 8 bases. J gave up 3 bases and V 3 bases, and 10 bases lay outside the gene matches. CDR1 and CDR2 from the germline V gene are KGHSH and LQKENI. This CDR3 region has 16 residues. The chain's CDR3 is CASSPGGLGQGYEQYF. The CDR3 DNA follows: TGTGCCAGCTCACCCGGGGGCCTAGGACAGGGCTACGAGCAGTACTTC.

The rearrangement joins TRBV16 to TRBJ2-2; D possibly corresponds to TRBD2 (7 bases). This CDR3 is built from 16 residues. CDR1 and CDR2 from the germline V gene are KGHSY and FQNENV. V lost 3 bases and J lost 0, with 11 bases in between. CDR3: CASSHAGASNTGELFF. DNA of the CDR3: TGTGCCAGCAGCCACGCGGGGGCATCGAACACCGGGGAGCTGTTTTTT.

This clone was picked up a small number of times. The chain uses TRBV11-3 and TRBJ2-5, with 10 bases fitting TRBD2. This CDR3 has 15 amino acids. CDR1 SGHNT and CDR2 YENEEA come from the germline V gene. The V gene end was trimmed by 4 bases and the J gene end by 5 bases; junction bases not matched to a gene: 7. This chain's CDR3 is CASSYSGGIRETQYF. In DNA form, the CDR3 reads TGTGCCAGCAGCTATAGCGGGGGGATCCGTGAGACCCAGTACTTC. The whole variable domain, remainder taken from reference TRBV11-3 and TRBJ2-5, is EAGVVQSPRYKIIEKKQPVAFWCNPISGHNTLYWYLQNLGQGPELLIRYENEEAVDDSQLPKDRFSAERLKGVDSTLKIQPAELGDSAVYLCASSYSGGIRETQYFGPGTRLLVL.

The gene calls are TRBV28 and TRBJ2-4; 9 bases align to TRBD2. V lost 3 bases, J lost 2 bases, and 5 bases stayed unmatched. CDR3 length: 16 residues. The germline V gene encodes CDR1 MDHEN and CDR2 SYDVKM. CDR3 region: CASSLREGPPKNIQYF. The CDR3, as DNA: TGTGCCAGCAGTTTGCGGGAGGGCCCCCCCAAAAACATTCAGTACTTC.

V and J are TRBV14 and TRBJ2-2; 7 bases match TRBD2. Germline CDR1 is SGHDN and CDR2 is FVKESK. This CDR3 is 16 amino acids long. The V gene end was trimmed by 4 bases and the J gene end by 0 bases; junction bases not matched to a gene: 5. Here the CDR3 reads CASSRQRGSNTGELFF. CDR3 DNA: TGTGCCAGCAGCCGCCAGCGGGGCTCGAACACCGGGGAGCTGTTTTTT.

This sequence joins TRBV9 and TRBJ1-5; possibly TRBD1 for D (6 bases). Trimming took 5 bases from V and 0 from J, leaving 15 bases between them. Germline CDR1 reads SGDLS; CDR2 reads YYNGEE. This CDR3 comprises 16 residues. The CDR3 loop is CASSEGGRRSNQPQHF. CDR3 DNA sequence: TGTGCCAGCAGTGAGGGGGGAAGGCGTAGCAATCAGCCCCAGCATTTT.

In this sample, this clone turned up once. The V call is TRBV6-8, the J call TRBJ2-1; 10 positions agree with TRBD2. This CDR3 has 15 residues. CDR1 and CDR2 (germline): MNHGY, SAAAGT. The trim removed 5 bases at V and 9 bases at J, leaving 10 bases unmatched. The CDR3 protein is CASSDLAGVYGEQFF. The DNA for the CDR3 is TGTGCCAGCAGTGATCTAGCGGGAGTTTATGGTGAGCAGTTCTTC.

The CDR3 DNA reads as TGTGCTAGTAGCGTGGGACAGGACCGGAATGAGCAGTTCTTC. Its protein is CASSVGQDRNEQFF. This chain connects TRBV12-5 to TRBJ2-1, with 8 nucleotides matching TRBD1. The CDR3 is 14 residues long. Germline V gene lookup returns CDR1 LGHNT and CDR2 FRNRAP. V gave up 8 bases and J gave up 7 bases; unmatched junction bases: 10. The full variable domain, with the rest looked up from reference TRBV12-5 and TRBJ2-1, is DARVTQTPRHKVTEMGQEVTMRCQPILGHNTVFWYRQTMMQGLELLAYFRNRAPLDDSGMPKDRFSAEMPDATLATLKIQPSEPRDSAVYFCASSVGQDRNEQFFGPGTRLTVL.

The CDR3 here is CASSSDPSGEKLFF. The CDR3 DNA reads as TGTGCCAGCAGCTCCGATCCCTCGGGTGAAAAACTGTTTTTT. The V gene is TRBV7-8, the J gene TRBJ1-4; D unclear. The CDR3 spans 14 residues. The V gene's germline CDR1 is SGHVS and CDR2 FQNEAQ. V was shortened by 4 bases and J by 7 bases, with 13 bases between the two germline ends. Drawing the rest from reference TRBV7-8 and TRBJ1-4, the complete variable domain is GAGVSQSPRYKVAKRGQDVALRCDPISGHVSLFWYQQALGQGPEFLTYFQNEAQLDKSGLPSDRFFAERPEGSVSTLKIQRTQQEDSAVYLCASSSDPSGEKLFFGSGTQLSVL.